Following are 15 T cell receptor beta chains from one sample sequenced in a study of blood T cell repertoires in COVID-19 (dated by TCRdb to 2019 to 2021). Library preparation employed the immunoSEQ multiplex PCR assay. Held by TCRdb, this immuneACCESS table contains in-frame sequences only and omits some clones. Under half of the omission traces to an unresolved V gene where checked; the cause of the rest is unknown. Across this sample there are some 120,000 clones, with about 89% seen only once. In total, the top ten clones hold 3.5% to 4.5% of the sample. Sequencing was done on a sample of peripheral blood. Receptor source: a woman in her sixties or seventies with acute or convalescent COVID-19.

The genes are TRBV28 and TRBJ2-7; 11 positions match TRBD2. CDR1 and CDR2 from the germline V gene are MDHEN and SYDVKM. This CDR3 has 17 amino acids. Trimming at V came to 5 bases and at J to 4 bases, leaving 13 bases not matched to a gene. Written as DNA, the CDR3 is TGTGCCAGCAGTCAACAGCGGCGGGCTAGCGGGAGGTACGAGCAGTACTTC. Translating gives CASSQQRRASGRYEQYF.

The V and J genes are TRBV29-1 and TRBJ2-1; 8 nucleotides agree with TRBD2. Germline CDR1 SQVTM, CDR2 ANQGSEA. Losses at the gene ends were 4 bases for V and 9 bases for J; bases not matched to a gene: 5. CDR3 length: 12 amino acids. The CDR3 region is CSVVATSVEQFF. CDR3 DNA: TGCAGCGTTGTGGCGACTAGCGTTGAGCAGTTCTTC.

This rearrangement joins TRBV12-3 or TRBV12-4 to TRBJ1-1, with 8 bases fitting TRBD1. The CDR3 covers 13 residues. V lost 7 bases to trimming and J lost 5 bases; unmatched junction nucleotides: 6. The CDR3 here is CASTRTGRTEAFF. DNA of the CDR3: TGTGCCAGCACCCGGACAGGGAGGACTGAAGCTTTCTTT.

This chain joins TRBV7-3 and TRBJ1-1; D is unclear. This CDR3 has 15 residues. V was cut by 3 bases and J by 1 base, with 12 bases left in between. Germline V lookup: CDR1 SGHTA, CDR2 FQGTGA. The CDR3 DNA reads TGTGCCAGCAGCTTGGGGAGAGCCCAGAACACTGAAGCTTTCTTT. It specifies CASSLGRAQNTEAFF.

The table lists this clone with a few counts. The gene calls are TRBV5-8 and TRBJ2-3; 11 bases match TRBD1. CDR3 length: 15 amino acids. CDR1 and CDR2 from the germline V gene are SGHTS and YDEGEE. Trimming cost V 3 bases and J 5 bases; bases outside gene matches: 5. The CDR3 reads CASSSGQGAGDTQYF. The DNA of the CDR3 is TGTGCCAGCAGCTCCGGACAGGGGGCGGGAGATACGCAGTATTTT.

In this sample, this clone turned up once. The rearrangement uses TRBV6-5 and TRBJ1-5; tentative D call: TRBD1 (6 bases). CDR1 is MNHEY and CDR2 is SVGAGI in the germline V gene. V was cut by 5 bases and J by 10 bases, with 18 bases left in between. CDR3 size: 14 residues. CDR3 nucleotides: TGTGCCAGCAGTCAGGACAGAGGGGCGCAACCCCAGCATTTT. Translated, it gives CASSQDRGAQPQHF.

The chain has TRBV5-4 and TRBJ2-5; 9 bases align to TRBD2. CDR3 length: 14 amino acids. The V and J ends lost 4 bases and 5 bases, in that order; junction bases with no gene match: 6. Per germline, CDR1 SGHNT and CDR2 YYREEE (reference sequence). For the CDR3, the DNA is TGTGCCAGCAGCACGGGACTAGCTGCGGAGACCCAGTACTTC. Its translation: CASSTGLAAETQYF.

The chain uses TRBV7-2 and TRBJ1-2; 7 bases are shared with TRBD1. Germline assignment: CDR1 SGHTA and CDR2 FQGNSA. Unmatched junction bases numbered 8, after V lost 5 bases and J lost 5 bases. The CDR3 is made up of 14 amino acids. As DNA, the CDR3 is TGTGCCAGCAGCCGCTCGGGACAGTTGTATGGCTACACCTTC. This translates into CASSRSGQLYGYTF.

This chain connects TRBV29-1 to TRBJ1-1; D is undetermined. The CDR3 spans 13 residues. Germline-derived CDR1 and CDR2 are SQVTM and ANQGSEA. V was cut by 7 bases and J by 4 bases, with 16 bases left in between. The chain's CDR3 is CSAVTQAGTEAFF. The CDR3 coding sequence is TGCAGCGCCGTGACCCAGGCAGGCACTGAAGCTTTCTTT.

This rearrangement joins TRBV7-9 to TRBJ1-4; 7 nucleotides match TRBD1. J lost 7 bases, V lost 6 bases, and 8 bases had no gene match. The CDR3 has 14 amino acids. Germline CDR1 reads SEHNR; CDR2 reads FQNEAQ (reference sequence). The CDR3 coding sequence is TGTGCCAGCAGACCAGGGGGATGGAGTGAAAAACTGTTTTTT. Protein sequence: CASRPGGWSEKLFF.

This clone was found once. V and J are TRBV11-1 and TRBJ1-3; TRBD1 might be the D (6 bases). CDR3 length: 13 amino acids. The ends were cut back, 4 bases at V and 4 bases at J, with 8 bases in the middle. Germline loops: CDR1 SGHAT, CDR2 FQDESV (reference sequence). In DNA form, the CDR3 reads TGTGCCAGCAGCTCCGGGACAGGAAACACCATATATTTT. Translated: CASSSGTGNTIYF.

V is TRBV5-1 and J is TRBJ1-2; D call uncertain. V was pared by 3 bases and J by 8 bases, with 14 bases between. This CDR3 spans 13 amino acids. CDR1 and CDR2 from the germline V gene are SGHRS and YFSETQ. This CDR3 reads CASSSMGGSGYTF. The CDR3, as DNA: TGCGCCAGCAGCTCAATGGGAGGGAGCGGCTACACCTTC.

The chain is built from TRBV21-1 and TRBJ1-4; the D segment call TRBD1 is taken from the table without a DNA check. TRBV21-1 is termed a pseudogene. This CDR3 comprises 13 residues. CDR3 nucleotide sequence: TGTGCCAGCAGGAACAGGGAGTACGAAAAACTGTTTTTT. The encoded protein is CASRNREYEKLFF.

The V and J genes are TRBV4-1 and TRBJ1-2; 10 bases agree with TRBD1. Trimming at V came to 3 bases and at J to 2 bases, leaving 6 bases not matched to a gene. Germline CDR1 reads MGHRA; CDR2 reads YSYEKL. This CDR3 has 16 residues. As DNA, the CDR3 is TGCGCCAGCAGCCACCCGGGACAGGGGTTAAACTATGGCTACACCTTC. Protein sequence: CASSHPGQGLNYGYTF.

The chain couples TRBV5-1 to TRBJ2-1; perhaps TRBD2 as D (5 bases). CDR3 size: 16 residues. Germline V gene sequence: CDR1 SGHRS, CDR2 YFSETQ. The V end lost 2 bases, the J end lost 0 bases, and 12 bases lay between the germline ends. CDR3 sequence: CASSLSGKSSYNEQFF. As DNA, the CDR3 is TGCGCCAGCAGCTTATCCGGGAAAAGCTCCTACAATGAGCAGTTCTTC. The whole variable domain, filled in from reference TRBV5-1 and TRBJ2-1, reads KAGVTQTPRYLIKTRGQQVTLSCSPISGHRSVSWYQQTPGQGLQFLFEYFSETQRNKGNFPGRFSGRQFSNSRSEMNVSTLELGDSALYLCASSLSGKSSYNEQFFGPGTRLTVL.